The clone carrying this TCR beta chain was seen many times. Template material for amplifying TCR beta CDR3 regions consisted of RNA transcripts. Researchers ran a first-round RT-PCR on the TCR CDR3 using the HTBI primer set. Each CDR3 protein gets one entry after TCRdb re-called the multiplex PCR reads with MiXCR. The profile shows some 350,000 distinct CDR3 sequences, 12% to 15% of them singletons. The CDR3 has 17 residues. The V and J ends lost 5 bases and 1 base, in that order; junction bases with no gene match: 9. Germline CDR1 reads MNHEY; CDR2 reads SMNVEV (reference sequence). The record originates from a study of T cells in Graves' hyperthyroidism and ophthalmopathy.

The V gene is TRBV27, the J gene TRBJ2-2; 8 positions match TRBD2. Specimen: blood. The source is a woman aged 55-70 years with Graves' ophthalmopathy. CDR3 amino acids: CASSLRGSGGNTGELFF. The CDR3 DNA is TGTGCCAGCAGTCTCCGGGGAAGCGGGGGGAACACCGGGGAGCTGTTTTTT.